Below, one T cell receptor beta chain is given with its context. The antigen is unknown. Other DNA sequences in the same sample also yield this CDR3. The assay was immunoSEQ multiplex PCR, and TCRdb's table has in-frame clones only and misses some. This table has millions of clones, roughly 94% appearing once. This entry belongs to a study of shared clonotypes between healthy human individuals. From germline, CDR1 is GTSNPN and CDR2 SVGIG (reference sequence). The CDR3 covers 14 residues. V shed 0 bases and J shed 0 bases, with 8 bases lying between them. Notes on the study in general: Rarefaction showed that sequencing of sorted subsets was incomplete (despite large depth). A generally larger estimated richness was seen in naive subsets than in memory subsets. Having only a few donors restricted how much genetic and exposure-history diversity was captured.

The donors, all of them Caucasian adults, lived in Nashville, Tennessee. The sequence came from a man aged 18 to 29 in good health. Sequencing was carried out using naive CD4+ T cells sorted from blood. Described subset: CD45RA+ positively selected. The V gene is TRBV30, the J gene TRBJ1-1, with D unclear. The CDR3 region has the DNA TGTGCCTGGAGTGTTCGCGTTATGAACACTGAAGCTTTCTTT. Translation gives CAWSVRVMNTEAFF.